A selection of T cell receptor beta chains follows, all from one sample in a study. From the 5' RACE reads, TCRdb called clonotypes with MiXCR, one entry per CDR3 protein. The sample contains tens of thousands of distinct CDR3 sequences, roughly a quarter of which appear only once. Sequencing was performed on tumor-infiltrating Tregs sorted from the breast tumor. The receptors originated from a female donor with breast cancer. The CDR3 runs from the conserved cysteine through the conserved F or W.

>TRBV20-1
CSAREGVTNEKLFF
>TRBV7-8
CASSPREGATEAFF
>TRBV7-9
CASSLGGTGGYGYTF
>TRBV7-9
CASSLSWGSTEAFF
>TRBV5-1
CASSLNSREQYF
>TRBV3-1
CASSQGRAGEQYF
>TRBV30
CAVSGRGENTEAFF
>TRBV2
CASRRRSGRADTQYF
>TRBV25-1
CASRSETGYTF
>TRBV5-1
CASSFYPPGQGTYEQYF
>TRBV5-1
CASRADSSPYEQYF
>TRBV6-5
CASTSSLGQTYEQYF
>TRBV5-1
CASRGISYEQYF
>TRBV12-3/TRBV12-4
CASSHGQEGYQPQHF
>TRBV9
CASSQQSGSQETQYF
>TRBV6-6
CASSYGEGGPQHF
>TRBV29-1
CSVSVGPEAFF
>TRBV4-1
CASSRRGGGDNEQFF
>TRBV5-1
CASSLVSSTDTQYF
>TRBV9
CASSGRLAGGPLYYNEQFF
>TRBV24-1
CATSEGLAAYNEQFF
>TRBV6-6
CASSYSIRHLNTEAFF
>TRBV7-2
CASSLVGGNQPQHF
>TRBV15
CATSRDHSHSYNEQFF
>TRBV6-1
CASSEGLQYYGYTF
>TRBV29-1
CSVEAHRDTIYF
>TRBV5-1
CASSLGTGGYNEQFF
>TRBV5-1
CPSSLAVLAEVTDTQYF
>TRBV6-1
CASSETANTEAFF
>TRBV24-1
CATRRSGSPSYNEQFF
>TRBV25-1
CASSDRGTSGSPRYNEQFF
>TRBV2
CASSRGPYEQYF
>TRBV20-1
CSAPSGRANNEQFF
>TRBV24-1
CATSDTSYGYTF
>TRBV6-1
CASSEGPEGFEAFF
>TRBV7-3
CASSPSRARFGNTQYF
>TRBV5-1
CASFHPSGNEQFF
>TRBV20-1
CSARDGDRRNQPQHF
>TRBV7-9
CASIQLGEQYF
>TRBV4-1
CASSQYGLAGEVGEQFF
>TRBV19
CASSNLLAASTDTQYF
>TRBV6-5
CASSYGQYNSPLHF
>TRBV7-3
CASSRGPNTEAFF
>TRBV7-2
CASSLMGRETQYF
>TRBV5-1
CASRGQGTGNEQFF
>TRBV5-1
CASSLLEGENEKLFF